The next 23 T cell receptor beta chains were all read from a single sample in a study of blood T cell repertoires in COVID-19. TCRdb's table, derived via immunoSEQ multiplex PCR, lists solely in-frame clones and lacks some. Altogether 30,000 to 40,000 clones are present, roughly 74% being singletons, with the ten largest covering about 10%. Sequencing was performed on peripheral blood. These receptors came from a man between 65 and 85 years old with COVID-19, enrolled during active disease.

The V call is TRBV6-1, the J call TRBJ1-2, with TRBD1 identical over 8 bases. The CDR3 consists of 13 residues. Per the germline V gene, CDR1 is MNHNS and CDR2 is SASEGT. The V segment lost 4 bases and the J segment 7 bases; nucleotides outside the gene matches: 5. The CDR3 here is CASSGAGGFGYTF. In nucleotides, the CDR3 is TGTGCCAGCAGTGGAGCAGGGGGCTTTGGCTACACCTTC.

The gene calls are TRBV7-2 and TRBJ1-6; a weak D match, TRBD1 (5 bases). CDR3 length equals 14 residues. Trimming stripped 7 bases from V and 4 bases from J, with 11 bases between. CDR1 is SGHTA, CDR2 FQGNSA, per germline. The CDR3: CASTPTAYNSPLHF. As DNA, the CDR3 is TGTGCCAGCACCCCGACAGCATATAATTCACCCCTCCACTTT. Using reference TRBV7-2 and TRBJ1-6 for the parts outside the CDR3, the full variable domain is GAGVSQSPSNKVTEKGKDVELRCDPISGHTALYWYRQSLGQGLEFLIYFQGNSAPDKSGLPSDRFSAERTGGSVSTLTIQRTQQEDSAVYLCASTPTAYNSPLHFGNGTRLTVT.

CDR3 sequence (DNA): TGTGCCAGCAGCTTAGGAGGTCGCACAGATACGCAGTATTTT. This sequence encodes CASSLGGRTDTQYF. The chain couples TRBV7-9 to TRBJ2-3, with no clear D. The V gene's germline CDR1 is SEHNR and CDR2 FQNEAQ (reference sequence). The CDR3 has 14 residues. Trimming cost V 1 base and J 1 base, with 6 bases left between them.

This clone was counted between two and nine times. The chain links TRBV7-9 to TRBJ1-3; maybe TRBD1 (5 bases). The CDR3 consists of 13 residues. Germline CDR1 SEHNR, CDR2 FQNEAQ (reference sequence). V was pared by 7 bases and J by 0 bases, with 7 bases between. The CDR3 spells CASMQGSGNTIYF. As DNA, the CDR3 is TGTGCCAGCATGCAGGGCTCTGGAAACACCATATATTTT.

This clone ranks as medium-sized. The chain links TRBV2 to TRBJ2-1; 9 bases agree with TRBD2. Germline V lookup: CDR1 SNHLY, CDR2 FYNNEI. This CDR3 spans 16 amino acids. The ends lost 2 bases at V and 0 bases at J; junction bases unmatched: 2. For the CDR3, the DNA is TGTGCCAGCAGTGAACGGCGGGGGGGCTCCTACAATGAGCAGTTCTTC. Translation gives CASSERRGGSYNEQFF.

The J gene is TRBJ1-1, the V gene TRBV2; TRBD1 might be the D (5 bases). Per the germline V gene, CDR1 is SNHLY and CDR2 is FYNNEI. The CDR3 has 12 residues. The V and J ends lost 6 bases and 3 bases respectively, with 8 bases between them. CDR3 sequence reads: CASRAGYTEAFF. Here the CDR3 DNA reads TGTGCCAGCAGGGCAGGGTACACTGAAGCTTTCTTT.

The V call is TRBV4-1, the J call TRBJ1-4; 8 bases line up with TRBD1. Germline V gene data show CDR1 as MGHRA and CDR2 as YSYEKL. The CDR3 has 14 residues. Germline trimming cut 4 bases from V and 8 bases from J; bases unmatched to any gene: 6. In DNA form, the CDR3 reads TGCGCCAGCAGCCTCGGGACAGGAGGGGAAAAACTGTTTTTT. Protein sequence: CASSLGTGGEKLFF.

The chain carries TRBV28 and TRBJ1-3, with a tentative D call TRBD1 (5 bases). From germline, CDR1 is MDHEN and CDR2 SYDVKM. This CDR3 is 16 amino acids long. The germline V and J ends were trimmed by 2 bases and 2 bases, with 13 bases remaining between them. In DNA, the CDR3 is TGTGCCAGCAGTTTACATCGCGGGACCGCTGGAAACACCATATATTTT. Protein sequence: CASSLHRGTAGNTIYF.

The table lists this clone with a few counts. The chain uses TRBV4-3 and TRBJ2-1, with 9 positions matching TRBD1. With 1 base clipped from V and 5 bases from J, the junction kept 6 bases outside the gene matches. CDR3 length equals 16 residues. Per germline, CDR1 LGHNA and CDR2 YSLEER. For the CDR3, the DNA is TGCGCCAGCAGCCAAGGGGTGGGACAGGGAAACAATGAGCAGTTCTTC. Protein sequence: CASSQGVGQGNNEQFF.

This rearrangement joins TRBV30 to TRBJ2-5; 8 bases are shared with TRBD2. Germline CDR1 GTSNPN, CDR2 SVGIG (reference sequence). V trimming: 3 bases; J trimming: 5 bases; junction bases outside the gene matches: 11. The CDR3 sequence is 15 residues long. The CDR3: CAWRKGGGLWETQYF. CDR3 DNA: TGTGCCTGGAGGAAAGGCGGGGGGCTTTGGGAGACCCAGTACTTC.

The chain is built from TRBV3-1 (or the pseudogene TRBV3-2) and TRBJ2-4; the match to TRBD2 covers 10 bases. The CDR3 extends over 17 amino acids. CDR1 LGHDT and CDR2 YNNKEL come from the germline V gene (reference sequence). V lost 4 bases, J lost 7 bases, and 13 bases stayed unmatched. Here the CDR3 DNA reads TGTGCCAGCAGCCCGAAGGTAGCGGGGGGCCCCTGGAACATTCAGTACTTC. Amino acid sequence: CASSPKVAGGPWNIQYF.

This clone was seen just once. The chain has TRBV28 and TRBJ2-1; D ambiguous. Germline V gives CDR1 MDHEN, CDR2 SYDVKM. V was trimmed by 2 bases and J by 3 bases, leaving 8 bases between them. CDR3 size: 14 residues. The chain's CDR3 is CASSLGSYYNEQFF. Here the CDR3 DNA reads TGTGCCAGCAGTTTAGGCAGTTACTACAATGAGCAGTTCTTC.

V usage is TRBV11-2 and J usage is TRBJ2-1; 8 bases fit TRBD1. Germline values: CDR1 SGHAT, CDR2 FQNNGV. Germline trimming cut 5 bases from V and 6 bases from J; bases unmatched to any gene: 9. CDR3 length equals 15 residues. CDR3 in DNA: TGTGCCAGCAGCATCAGGGGGCATGGATCCAATGAGCAGTTCTTC. As protein: CASSIRGHGSNEQFF.

The V and J genes are TRBV5-5 and TRBJ2-2; TRBD2 is a possible D gene (5 bases). This CDR3 contains 18 residues. V lost 0 bases, J lost 6 bases, and 21 bases lay in between. Per the germline V gene, CDR1 is SGHKS and CDR2 is YYEKEE (reference sequence). CDR3 in amino acids: CASSLAKFGETRAGELFF. The CDR3 DNA reads as TGTGCCAGCAGCTTGGCCAAATTCGGAGAAACTAGGGCCGGGGAGCTGTTTTTT.

The chain carries TRBV28 and TRBJ1-3; D remains ambiguous. Looked up from germline, CDR1 is MDHEN and CDR2 is SYDVKM. CDR3 length: 14 residues. The ends were cut back, 7 bases at V and 9 bases at J, with 19 bases in the middle. The CDR3 DNA sequence: TGTGCCAGCACCGAGGGAAGTCTAATACGCACCATATATTTT. Translated: CASTEGSLIRTIYF. The complete variable domain, with remaining parts taken from reference TRBV28 and TRBJ1-3, reads DVKVTQSSRYLVKRTGEKVFLECVQDMDHENMFWYRQDPGLGLRLIYFSYDVKMKEKGDIPEGYSVSREKKERFSLILESASTNQTSMYLCASTEGSLIRTIYFGEGSWLTVV.

The genes are TRBV11-1 and TRBJ2-3, with D unresolved. There are 14 residues in the CDR3. Deletions cut 5 bases from V and 9 bases from J, with 18 bases between. The V gene's germline CDR1 is SGHAT and CDR2 FQDESV (reference sequence). This CDR3 reads CASSPRSALNTQYF. CDR3 nucleotide sequence: TGTGCCAGCAGCCCTCGGTCCGCCCTTAACACGCAGTATTTT.

The rearrangement uses TRBV4-2 and TRBJ1-4; TRBD1 aligns across 7 bases. This CDR3 comprises 16 residues. Germline-derived CDR1 and CDR2 are LGHNA and YNFKEQ. V shed 3 bases and J 3 bases; nucleotides not matched to a gene: 7. The CDR3 loop is CASSHAGQPANEKLFF. The CDR3 DNA follows: TGTGCCAGCAGCCACGCGGGACAGCCTGCTAATGAAAAACTGTTTTTT.

V gene TRBV7-9 combines with J gene TRBJ1-2; possible D gene TRBD1, 5 bases. CDR1 is SEHNR and CDR2 is FQNEAQ in the germline V gene (reference sequence). The CDR3 contains 15 residues. The V and J ends lost 5 bases and 4 bases respectively, with 17 bases between them. This CDR3 reads CASSISGAGSYGYTF. CDR3 nucleotides: TGTGCCAGCAGCATCTCCGGGGCCGGGAGCTATGGCTACACCTTC. Full variable domain (rest looked up from reference TRBV7-9 and TRBJ1-2): DTGVSQNPRHKITKRGQNVTFRCDPISEHNRLYWYRQTLGQGPEFLTYFQNEAQLEKSRLLSDRFSAERPKGSFSTLEIQRTEQGDSAMYLCASSISGAGSYGYTFGSGTRLTVV.

The genes are TRBV9 and TRBJ1-2, with D perhaps matching TRBD1 (5 bases). V was pared by 2 bases and J by 3 bases, with 8 bases between. The germline CDR1 and CDR2 sequences are SGDLS and YYNGEE. CDR3 length: 13 amino acids. The DNA of the CDR3 is TGTGCCAGCAGCGTGGAGGGGTACTATGGCTACACCTTC. Translating it yields CASSVEGYYGYTF.

The V and J genes are TRBV30 and TRBJ1-5; D is unresolved. CDR1 and CDR2 from the germline V gene are GTSNPN and SVGIG (reference sequence). The V gene lost 4 bases and the J gene lost 6 bases, with 19 bases spanning the gap. This CDR3 contains 15 residues. The CDR3 coding sequence is TGTGCCTGGAACCGCGGAGGAGGCGAGGGTCAGCCCCAGCATTTT. It is translated as CAWNRGGGEGQPQHF.

V gene TRBV6-5 combines with J gene TRBJ2-4, with a possible D match to TRBD2 (5 bases). Germline V CDR1 and CDR2: MNHEY, SVGAGI. This CDR3 has 13 amino acids. Trimming pared 0 bases from V and 7 bases from J, leaving 7 bases between. The CDR3 sequence is CASSYSRENIQYF. The CDR3 DNA sequence: TGTGCCAGCAGTTACTCAAGGGAGAACATTCAGTACTTC.

This clone was detected only once. The chain combines TRBV5-1 with TRBJ2-7; 9 positions agree with TRBD1. The junction had 6 bases not matched to a gene; V was cut back by 0 bases and J by 5 bases. The CDR3 is made up of 15 amino acids. CDR1 and CDR2 (germline): SGHRS, YFSETQ. CDR3 nucleotides: TGCGCCAGCAGCTTGGCCTCTGGACAGGGGAACGAGCAGTACTTC. Amino acids: CASSLASGQGNEQYF.

V is TRBV24-1 and J is TRBJ2-1; 7 nucleotides align to TRBD2. CDR3 length equals 15 residues. Trimming took 5 bases from V and 0 from J; bases not matched to a gene: 3. The germline V gene encodes CDR1 KGHDR and CDR2 SFDVKD. CDR3 loop: CATSVGGGSYNEQFF. As DNA, the CDR3 is TGTGCCACCAGTGTTGGCGGGGGCTCCTACAATGAGCAGTTCTTC.